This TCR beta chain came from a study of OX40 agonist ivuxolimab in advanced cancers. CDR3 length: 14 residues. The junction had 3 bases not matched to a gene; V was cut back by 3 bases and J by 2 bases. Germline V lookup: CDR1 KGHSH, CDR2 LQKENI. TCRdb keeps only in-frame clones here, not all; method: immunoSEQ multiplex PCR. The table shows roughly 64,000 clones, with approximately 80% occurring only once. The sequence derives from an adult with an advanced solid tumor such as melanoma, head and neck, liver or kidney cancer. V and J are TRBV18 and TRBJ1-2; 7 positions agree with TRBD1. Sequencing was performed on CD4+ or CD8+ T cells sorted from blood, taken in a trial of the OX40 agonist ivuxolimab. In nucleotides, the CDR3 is TGTGCCAGCTCACCCGCGACAGGGAACTATGGCTACACCTTC. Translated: CASSPATGNYGYTF.